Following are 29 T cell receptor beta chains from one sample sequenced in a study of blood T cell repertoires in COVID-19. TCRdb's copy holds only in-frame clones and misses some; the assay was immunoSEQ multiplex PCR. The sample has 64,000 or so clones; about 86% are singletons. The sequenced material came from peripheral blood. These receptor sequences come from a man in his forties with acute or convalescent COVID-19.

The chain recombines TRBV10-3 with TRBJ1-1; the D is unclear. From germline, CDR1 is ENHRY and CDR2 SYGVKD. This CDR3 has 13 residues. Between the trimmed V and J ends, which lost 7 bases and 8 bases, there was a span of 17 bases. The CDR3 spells CAITSGVGTEAFF. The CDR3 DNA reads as TGTGCCATCACTTCCGGGGTGGGAACGGAAGCTTTCTTT.

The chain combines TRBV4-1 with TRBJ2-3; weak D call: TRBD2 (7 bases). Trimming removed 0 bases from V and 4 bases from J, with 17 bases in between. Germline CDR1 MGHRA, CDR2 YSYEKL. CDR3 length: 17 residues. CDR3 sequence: CASSQDGGGAGSDTQYF. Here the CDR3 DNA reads TGCGCCAGCAGCCAAGATGGCGGGGGCGCTGGGTCAGATACGCAGTATTTT.

CDR3 sequence: CASSSTSGANTGELFF. CDR3 nucleotides: TGTGCCAGCAGCTCAACTAGCGGGGCGAACACCGGGGAGCTGTTTTTT. This chain connects TRBV5-4 to TRBJ2-2; 10 nucleotides align to TRBD2. V dropped 3 bases and J dropped 0; count of bases not matched to a gene: 2. The CDR3 length is 16 residues. Germline assignment: CDR1 SGHNT and CDR2 YYREEE (reference sequence).

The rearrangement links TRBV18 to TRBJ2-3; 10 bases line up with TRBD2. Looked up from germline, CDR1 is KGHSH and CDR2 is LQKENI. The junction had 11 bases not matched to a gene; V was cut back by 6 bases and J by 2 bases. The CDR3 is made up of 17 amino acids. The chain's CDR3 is CASSPLLAGANTDTQYF. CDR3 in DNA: TGTGCCAGCTCTCCCCTCCTAGCGGGGGCCAACACAGATACGCAGTATTTT.

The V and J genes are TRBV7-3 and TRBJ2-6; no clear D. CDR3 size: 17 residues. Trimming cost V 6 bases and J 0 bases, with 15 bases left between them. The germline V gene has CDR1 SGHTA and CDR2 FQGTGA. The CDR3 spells CASSRGNGFSGANVLTF. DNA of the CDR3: TGTGCCAGCAGTCGCGGCAACGGCTTCTCTGGGGCCAACGTCCTGACTTTC.

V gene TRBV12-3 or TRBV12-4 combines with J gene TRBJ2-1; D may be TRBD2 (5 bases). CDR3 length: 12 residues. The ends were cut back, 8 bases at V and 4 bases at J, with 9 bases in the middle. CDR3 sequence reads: CASLRGYNEQFF. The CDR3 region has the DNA TGTGCCAGCTTACGAGGGTACAATGAGCAGTTCTTC.

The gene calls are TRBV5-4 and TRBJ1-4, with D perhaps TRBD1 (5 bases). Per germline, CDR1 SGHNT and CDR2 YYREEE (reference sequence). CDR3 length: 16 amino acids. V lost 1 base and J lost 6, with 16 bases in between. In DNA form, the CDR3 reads TGTGCCAGCAGCTTGCAGGGAGCGGGGGTAGATGAAAAACTGTTTTTT. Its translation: CASSLQGAGVDEKLFF. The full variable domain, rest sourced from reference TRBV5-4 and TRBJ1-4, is ETGVTQSPTHLIKTRGQQVTLRCSSQSGHNTVSWYQQALGQGPQFIFQYYREEENGRGNFPPRFSGLQFPNYSSELNVNALELDDSALYLCASSLQGAGVDEKLFFGSGTQLSVL.

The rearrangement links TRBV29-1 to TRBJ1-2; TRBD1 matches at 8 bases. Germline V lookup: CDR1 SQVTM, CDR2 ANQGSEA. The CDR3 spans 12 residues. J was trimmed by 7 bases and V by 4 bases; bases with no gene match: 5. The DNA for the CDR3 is TGCAGCGTTGTGGGACAGGCTATTGGCTACACCTTC. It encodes CSVVGQAIGYTF. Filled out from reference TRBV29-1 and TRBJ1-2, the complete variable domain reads SAVISQKPSRDICQRGTSLTIQCQVDSQVTMMFWYRQQPGQSLTLIATANQGSEATYESGFVIDKFPISRPNLTFSTLTVSNMSPEDSSIYLCSVVGQAIGYTFGSGTRLTVV.

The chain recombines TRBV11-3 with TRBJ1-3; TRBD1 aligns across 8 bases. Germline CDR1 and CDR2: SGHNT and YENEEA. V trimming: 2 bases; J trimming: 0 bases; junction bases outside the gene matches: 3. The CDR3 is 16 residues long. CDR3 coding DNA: TGTGCCAGCAGCTTAAGGACAGGGCTCTCTGGAAACACCATATATTTT. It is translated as CASSLRTGLSGNTIYF.

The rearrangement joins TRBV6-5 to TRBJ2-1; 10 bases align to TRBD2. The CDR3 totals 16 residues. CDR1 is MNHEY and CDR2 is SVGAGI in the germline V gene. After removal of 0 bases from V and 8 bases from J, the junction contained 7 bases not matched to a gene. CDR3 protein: CASSYSKRGGMDEQFF. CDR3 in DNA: TGTGCCAGCAGTTACTCCAAGCGGGGGGGGATGGATGAGCAGTTCTTC.

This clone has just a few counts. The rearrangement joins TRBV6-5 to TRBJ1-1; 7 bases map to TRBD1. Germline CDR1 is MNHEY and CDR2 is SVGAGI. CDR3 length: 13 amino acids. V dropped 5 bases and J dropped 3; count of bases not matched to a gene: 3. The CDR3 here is CASSKQGHTEAFF. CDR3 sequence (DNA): TGTGCCAGCAGTAAACAGGGGCACACTGAAGCTTTCTTT.

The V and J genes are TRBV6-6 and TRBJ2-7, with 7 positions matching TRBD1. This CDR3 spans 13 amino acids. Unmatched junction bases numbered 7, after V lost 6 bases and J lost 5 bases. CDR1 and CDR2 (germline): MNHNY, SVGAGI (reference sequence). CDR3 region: CASSFPDRDEQYF. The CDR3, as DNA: TGTGCCAGCAGCTTTCCAGACAGGGACGAGCAGTACTTC.

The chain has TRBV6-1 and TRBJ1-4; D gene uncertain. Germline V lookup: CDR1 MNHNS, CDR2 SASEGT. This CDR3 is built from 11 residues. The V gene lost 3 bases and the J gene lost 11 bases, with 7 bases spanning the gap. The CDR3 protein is CASSDLFKLFF. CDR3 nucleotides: TGTGCCAGCAGTGACCTGTTTAAACTGTTTTTT.

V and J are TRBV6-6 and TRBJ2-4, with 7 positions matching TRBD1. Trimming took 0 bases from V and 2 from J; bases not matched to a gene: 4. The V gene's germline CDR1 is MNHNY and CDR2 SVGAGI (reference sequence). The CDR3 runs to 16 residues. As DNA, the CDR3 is TGTGCCAGCAGTTACTCGATACAGGGGACCAAAAACATTCAGTACTTC. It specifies CASSYSIQGTKNIQYF.

CDR3 amino acids: CATSRGSLGGETQYF. CDR3 bases: TGTGCCACCAGCAGAGGATCCCTCGGGGGGGAGACCCAGTACTTC. The genes are TRBV15 and TRBJ2-5; 7 bases agree with TRBD2. The CDR3 length is 15 residues. Germline CDR1 LNHNV, CDR2 YYDKDF (reference sequence). Trimming removed 1 base from V and 5 bases from J; junction bases left unmatched: 7. The full variable domain, in which reference TRBV15 and TRBJ2-5 provide the parts outside the CDR3, is DAMVIQNPRYQVTQFGKPVTLSCSQTLNHNVMYWYQQKSSQAPKLLFHYYDKDFNNEADTPDNFQSRRPNTSFCFLDIRSPGLGDTAMYLCATSRGSLGGETQYFGPGTRLLVL.

The CDR3 nucleotides read TGCGCCAGCAGCTTGAGTCCAGGGGACTATGGCTACACCTTC. Protein: CASSLSPGDYGYTF. The rearrangement uses TRBV5-1 and TRBJ1-2; perhaps TRBD1 as D (6 bases). This CDR3 spans 14 amino acids. Per the germline V gene, CDR1 is SGHRS and CDR2 is YFSETQ. With 1 base removed from V and 3 bases from J, the gap between germline ends came to 10 bases.

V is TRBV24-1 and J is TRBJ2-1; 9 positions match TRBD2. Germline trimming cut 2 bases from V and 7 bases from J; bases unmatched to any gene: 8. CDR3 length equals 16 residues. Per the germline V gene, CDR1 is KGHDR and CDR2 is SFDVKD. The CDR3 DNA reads TGTGCCACCAGTGATTCCGAGCGGGGGGACGCTAATGAGCAGTTCTTC. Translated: CATSDSERGDANEQFF.

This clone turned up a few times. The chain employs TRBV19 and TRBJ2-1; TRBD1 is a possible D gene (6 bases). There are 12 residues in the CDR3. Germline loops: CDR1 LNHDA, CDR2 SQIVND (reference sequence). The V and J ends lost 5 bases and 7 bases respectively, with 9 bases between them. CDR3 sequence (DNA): TGTGCCAGTAGTGCTGACAGGAATGAGCAGTTCTTC. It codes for CASSADRNEQFF.

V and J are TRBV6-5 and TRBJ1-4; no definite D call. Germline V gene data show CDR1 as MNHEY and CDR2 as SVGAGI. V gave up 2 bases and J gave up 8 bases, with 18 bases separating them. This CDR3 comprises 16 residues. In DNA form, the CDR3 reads TGTGCCAGCAGTTACCTTTCCAGTGGGCAGTGGGAAAAACTGTTTTTT. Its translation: CASSYLSSGQWEKLFF.

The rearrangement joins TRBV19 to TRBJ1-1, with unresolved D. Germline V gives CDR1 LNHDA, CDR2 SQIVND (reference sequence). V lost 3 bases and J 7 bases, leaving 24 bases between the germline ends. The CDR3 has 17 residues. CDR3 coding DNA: TGTGCCAGTAGTATGGCGGACGCGGGCTTATTCGAGGATGAAGCTTTCTTT. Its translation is CASSMADAGLFEDEAFF.

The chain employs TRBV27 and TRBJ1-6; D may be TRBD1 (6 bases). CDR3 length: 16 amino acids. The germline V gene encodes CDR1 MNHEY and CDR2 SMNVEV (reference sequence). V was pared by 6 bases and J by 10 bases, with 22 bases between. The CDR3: CASREFTGTASSPLHF. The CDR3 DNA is TGTGCCAGCAGAGAATTCACAGGGACGGCGAGCTCACCCCTCCACTTT.

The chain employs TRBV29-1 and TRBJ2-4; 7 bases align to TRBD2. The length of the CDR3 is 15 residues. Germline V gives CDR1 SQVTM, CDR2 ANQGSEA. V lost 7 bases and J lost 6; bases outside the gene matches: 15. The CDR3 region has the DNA TGCAGCGCCCTTGAATTGGATGGGGGGGTAAACATTCAGTACTTC. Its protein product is CSALELDGGVNIQYF.

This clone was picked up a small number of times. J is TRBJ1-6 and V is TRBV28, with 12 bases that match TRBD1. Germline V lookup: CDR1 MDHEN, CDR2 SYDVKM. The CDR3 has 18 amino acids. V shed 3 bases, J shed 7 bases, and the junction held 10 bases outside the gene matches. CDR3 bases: TGTGCCAGCAGTTTTATCGGGACAGGGGGCGCCGGGAATTCACCCCTCCACTTT. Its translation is CASSFIGTGGAGNSPLHF. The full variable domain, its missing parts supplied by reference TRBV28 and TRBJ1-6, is DVKVTQSSRYLVKRTGEKVFLECVQDMDHENMFWYRQDPGLGLRLIYFSYDVKMKEKGDIPEGYSVSREKKERFSLILESASTNQTSMYLCASSFIGTGGAGNSPLHFGNGTRLTVT.

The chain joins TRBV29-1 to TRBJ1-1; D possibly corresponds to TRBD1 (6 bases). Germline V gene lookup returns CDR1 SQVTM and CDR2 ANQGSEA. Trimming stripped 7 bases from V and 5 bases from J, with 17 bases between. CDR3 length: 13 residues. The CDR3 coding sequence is TGCAGCGCCTCCACAGGGCTTGGAACTGAAGCTTTCTTT. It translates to CSASTGLGTEAFF. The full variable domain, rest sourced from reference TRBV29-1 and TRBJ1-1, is SAVISQKPSRDICQRGTSLTIQCQVDSQVTMMFWYRQQPGQSLTLIATANQGSEATYESGFVIDKFPISRPNLTFSTLTVSNMSPEDSSIYLCSASTGLGTEAFFGQGTRLTVV.

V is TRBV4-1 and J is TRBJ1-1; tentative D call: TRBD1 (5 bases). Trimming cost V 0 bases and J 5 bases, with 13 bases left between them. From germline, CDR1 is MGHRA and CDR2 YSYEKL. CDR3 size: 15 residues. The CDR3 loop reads CASSQDASAGTEAFF. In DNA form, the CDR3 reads TGCGCCAGCAGCCAAGATGCGAGTGCAGGGACTGAAGCTTTCTTT.

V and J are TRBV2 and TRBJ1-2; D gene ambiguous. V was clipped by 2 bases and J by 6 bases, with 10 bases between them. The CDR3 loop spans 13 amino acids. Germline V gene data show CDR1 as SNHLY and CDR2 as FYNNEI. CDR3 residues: CASSETGFDGYTF. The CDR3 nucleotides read TGTGCCAGCAGTGAAACGGGGTTCGATGGCTACACCTTC.

CDR3 in DNA: TGTGCCAGCAGCTTAGCGAGGGACTATGTCGATGAGCAGTTCTTC. Protein product: CASSLARDYVDEQFF. J is TRBJ2-1 and V is TRBV7-2; 7 nucleotides align to TRBD2. Trimming cost V 0 bases and J 8 bases; bases outside gene matches: 7. There are 15 residues in the CDR3. Germline V gene lookup returns CDR1 SGHTA and CDR2 FQGNSA.

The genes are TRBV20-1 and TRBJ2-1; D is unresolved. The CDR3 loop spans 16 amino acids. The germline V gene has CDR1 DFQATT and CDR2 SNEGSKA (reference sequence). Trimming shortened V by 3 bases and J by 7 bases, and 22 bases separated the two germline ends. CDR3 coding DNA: TGCAGTGCTAGTAAGCCTTCCCCGAGTTACGAGAATGAGCAGTTCTTC. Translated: CSASKPSPSYENEQFF.

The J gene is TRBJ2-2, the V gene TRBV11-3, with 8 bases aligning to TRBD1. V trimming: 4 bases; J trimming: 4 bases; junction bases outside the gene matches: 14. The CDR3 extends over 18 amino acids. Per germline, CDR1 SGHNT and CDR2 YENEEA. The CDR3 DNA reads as TGTGCCAGCAGCTCTAACGGCAAAGGGACAGGAGTCACCGGGGAGCTGTTTTTT. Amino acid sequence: CASSSNGKGTGVTGELFF.